These 18 T cell receptor beta chains were sequenced from one sample in a study of monozygotic twins with inflammatory bowel disease. After re-calling the 5' RACE reads, TCRdb lists one entry per CDR3 protein, DNA absent. The table lists 300,000 to 350,000 distinct CDR3 sequences. Sequencing was done on a sample of blood. These receptors originate from a human donor with ulcerative colitis or Crohn's disease, or a healthy co-twin of an affected twin (not recorded which).

The chain couples TRBV9 to TRBJ1-2. The CDR3 totals 16 residues. Germline CDR1 is SGDLS and CDR2 is YYNGEE. CDR3: CASSVGERAGNYGYTF.

The chain couples TRBV6-5 to TRBJ2-2; there is no DNA to check the TCRdb D call of TRBD1. The germline V gene has CDR1 MNHEY and CDR2 SVGAGI. This CDR3 region has 15 residues. CDR3 sequence reads: CASSYQGGLPGELFF.

The genes are TRBV5-1 and TRBJ1-4; TCRdb outputs TRBD1, but without DNA this stays unchecked. The CDR3 has 14 amino acids. The V gene's germline CDR1 is SGHRS and CDR2 YFSETQ. The chain's CDR3 is CASSHRDMNEKLFF.

The chain couples TRBV11-3 to TRBJ1-1. The CDR3 extends over 13 amino acids. Germline V gene data show CDR1 as SGHNT and CDR2 as YENEEA. The CDR3 here is CASSAEYNTEAFF.

The chain links TRBV30 to TRBJ1-1; TCRdb selects TRBD1, and the lack of DNA leaves this call unchecked. CDR1 is GTSNPN, CDR2 SVGIG, per germline (reference sequence). This CDR3 is built from 11 residues. The CDR3 reads CAWSTRAKAFF.

The chain couples TRBV19 to TRBJ2-7; with no DNA, the TCRdb D assignment of TRBD1 cannot be verified. This CDR3 region has 17 residues. CDR1 LNHDA and CDR2 SQIVND come from the germline V gene (reference sequence). Here the CDR3 reads CASSSSGQAGRPYEQYF.

V and J are TRBV7-6 and TRBJ2-3; TCRdb's D call of TRBD2 is untestable without DNA. The germline V gene has CDR1 SGHVS and CDR2 FNYEAQ. The CDR3 has 14 amino acids. The CDR3 sequence: CASSYRPDTDTQYF.

V usage is TRBV20-1 and J usage is TRBJ1-2. The CDR3 spans 14 residues. Germline V gene data show CDR1 as DFQATT and CDR2 as SNEGSKA (reference sequence). CDR3 sequence: CSAASDGRDYGYTF.

The chain couples TRBV6-2 or TRBV6-3 to TRBJ2-1; TCRdb picks TRBD1, but there is no DNA to check that call. The germline V gene encodes CDR1 MNHEY and CDR2 SVGEGT. The CDR3 consists of 17 residues. The CDR3: CASRTNRDAIVDGEQFF.

V gene TRBV7-6 combines with J gene TRBJ2-1; no DNA is available, so the TRBD1 call from TCRdb remains unchecked. The CDR3 extends over 16 amino acids. Per germline, CDR1 SGHVS and CDR2 FNYEAQ. This CDR3 reads CASSSRDTVRVNEQFF.

V usage is TRBV6-1 and J usage is TRBJ2-2; the TCRdb D gene call, TRBD1, has no DNA to confirm it. The CDR3 totals 15 residues. CDR1 MNHNS and CDR2 SASEGT come from the germline V gene. CDR3 amino acids: CASSAVGGNTGELFF.

V is TRBV5-5 and J is TRBJ1-1; absent DNA, TCRdb's TRBD1 call cannot be checked. The CDR3 spans 16 residues. Per germline, CDR1 SGHKS and CDR2 YYEKEE (reference sequence). The CDR3 sequence: CASSFPGTAMNTEAFF.

The chain carries TRBV20-1 and TRBJ2-2; there is no DNA to check the TCRdb D call of TRBD1. The CDR3 spans 14 residues. In germline, CDR1 is DFQATT, CDR2 SNEGSKA (reference sequence). CDR3 residues: CSAREPGVAGELFF.

The V call is TRBV3-1, the J call TRBJ2-2. CDR1 and CDR2 (germline): LGHDT, YNNKEL (reference sequence). This CDR3 spans 13 amino acids. This chain's CDR3 is CASSQGIPGELFF.

The rearrangement uses TRBV28 and TRBJ2-3; there is no DNA to check the TCRdb D call of TRBD2. The CDR3 is 16 residues long. Germline CDR1 and CDR2: MDHEN and SYDVKM. The CDR3 loop reads CASSPSGLALTDTQYF.

The CDR3: CASRNGWNEQFF. The genes are TRBV5-4 and TRBJ2-1. Germline V gives CDR1 SGHNT, CDR2 YYREEE (reference sequence). The CDR3 totals 12 residues.

The chain employs TRBV28 and TRBJ2-7; without DNA, the TCRdb call of TRBD2 cannot be checked. The CDR3 spans 15 residues. Germline V gene data show CDR1 as MDHEN and CDR2 as SYDVKM. The chain's CDR3 is CASSLYRTEDYEQYF.

V gene TRBV7-9 combines with J gene TRBJ2-7. The length of the CDR3 is 13 residues. CDR1 is SEHNR and CDR2 is FQNEAQ in the germline V gene (reference sequence). The CDR3 loop reads CASSPIDSYEQYF.